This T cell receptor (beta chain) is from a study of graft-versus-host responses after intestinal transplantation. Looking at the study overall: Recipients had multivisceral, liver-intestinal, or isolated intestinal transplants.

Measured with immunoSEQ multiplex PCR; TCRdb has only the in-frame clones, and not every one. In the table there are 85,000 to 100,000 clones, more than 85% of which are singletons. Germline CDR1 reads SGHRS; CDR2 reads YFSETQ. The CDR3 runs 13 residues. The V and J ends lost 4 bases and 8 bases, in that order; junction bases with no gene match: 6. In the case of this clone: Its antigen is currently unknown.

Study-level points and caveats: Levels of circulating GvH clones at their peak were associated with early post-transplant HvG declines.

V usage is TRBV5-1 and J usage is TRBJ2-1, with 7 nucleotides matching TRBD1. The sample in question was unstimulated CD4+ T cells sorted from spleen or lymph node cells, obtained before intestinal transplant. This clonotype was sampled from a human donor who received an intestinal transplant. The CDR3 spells CASSPEGAHEQFF. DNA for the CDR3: TGCGCCAGCAGCCCCGAGGGGGCGCATGAGCAGTTCTTC. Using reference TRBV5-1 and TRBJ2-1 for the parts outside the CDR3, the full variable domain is KAGVTQTPRYLIKTRGQQVTLSCSPISGHRSVSWYQQTPGQGLQFLFEYFSETQRNKGNFPGRFSGRQFSNSRSEMNVSTLELGDSALYLCASSPEGAHEQFFGPGTRLTVL.